These T cell receptor beta chains were read from a single sample in a study of CD8+CD57+ T cells in acquired aplastic anemia. TCRdb re-called the reads through MiXCR, storing one row per CDR3 protein. The table shows about 200,000 distinct CDR3 sequences, with around 49% occurring only once. The sequencing input was sorted CD4+, CD8+, or CD8+CD57+ T cells (not recorded which) from PBMCs. The receptors were gathered from a human donor with aplastic anemia. Both conserved end residues are part of each CDR3. D genes are given only for firm matches. Where a row states a size, it is once, few, many or the class of an expanded clone; other rows omit it.

d_call	v_call	j_call	clone_size	cdr3_nt	cdr3_aa
NA	TRBV25-1	TRBJ2-7	NA	TGTGCCAGCCGGGAAGGTTCCGAGCAGTACTTC	CASREGSEQYF
TRBD2	TRBV20-1	TRBJ2-5	NA	TGCAGTGCTAGAGAACTAGCGGGTGGGGAGACCCAGTACTTC	CSARELAGGETQYF
NA	TRBV7-7	TRBJ1-5	NA	TGTGCCAGCAGCTTCGGGACTAGCGGGGGCGATCAGCCCCAGCATTTT	CASSFGTSGGDQPQHF
NA	TRBV29-1	TRBJ2-7	NA	TGCAGCGTCCAGACCCTGGACGAGCAGTACTTC	CSVQTLDEQYF
TRBD2	TRBV2	TRBJ2-5	NA	TGTGCCAGACGCGGGACTAGCGGGGGGGTCCGCCAAGAGACCCAGTACTTC	CARRGTSGGVRQETQYF
NA	TRBV7-2	TRBJ1-5	NA	TGTGCCAGCAGCTTAGTGGCGGGAACTAGCAATCAGCCCCAGCATTTT	CASSLVAGTSNQPQHF
NA	TRBV19	TRBJ1-1	NA	TGTGCCAGTACCGGGGGAGCTTTCTTT	CASTGGAFF
TRBD2	TRBV12-3/TRBV12-4	TRBJ2-5	many	TGTGCCAGCAGTCTCCGCGGGGGGGCCTACCAAGAGACCCAGTACTTC	CASSLRGGAYQETQYF
NA	TRBV29-1	TRBJ1-1	NA	TGCAGCGTTGAGGAGGACGGGAACACTGAAGCTTTCTTT	CSVEEDGNTEAFF
NA	TRBV12-3/TRBV12-4	TRBJ2-1	many	TGTGCCAGCAGAAACTCGGACTATAATGAGCAGTTCTTC	CASRNSDYNEQFF
NA	TRBV5-1	TRBJ1-5	NA	TGCGCCAGCAGCTTGCAGGATAGCAATCAGCCCCAGCATTTT	CASSLQDSNQPQHF
TRBD1	TRBV7-2	TRBJ1-1	few	TGTGCCAGCAGCTCGACAGGGCACACTGAAGCTTTCTTT	CASSSTGHTEAFF
NA	TRBV6-5	TRBJ2-5	NA	TGTGCCAGCAGCGCGACCAGCGTCCAGTACTTC	CASSATSVQYF
NA	TRBV12-3/TRBV12-4	TRBJ2-4	NA	TGTGCCAGCAGCACGACAGGCCAAATAGCCAAAAACATTCAGTACTTC	CASSTTGQIAKNIQYF
NA	TRBV7-3	TRBJ2-3	NA	TGTGCCAGCAGCAAGGGGGGGTTCAAGGGTCGGGCCACAGATACGCAGTATTTT	CASSKGGFKGRATDTQYF
NA	TRBV5-1	TRBJ1-3	many	TGCGCCAGCAGACCTACTACAGGAAACACCATATATTTT	CASRPTTGNTIYF
NA	TRBV5-1	TRBJ2-7	many	TGCGCCAGCAGCTTGGATGACACCTACGAGCAGTACTTC	CASSLDDTYEQYF
TRBD1	TRBV7-2	TRBJ2-7	many	TGTGCCAGCAGCCGGACAGGGGCCTACGAGCAGTACTTC	CASSRTGAYEQYF
NA	TRBV5-1	TRBJ2-2	many	TGCGCCAGCAGGAGAGAGGCCGGGGAGCTGTTTTTT	CASRREAGELFF
TRBD2	TRBV5-8	TRBJ2-5	many	TGTGCCAGCAGACGACTAGCGGGGGAACAAGAGACCCAGTACTTC	CASRRLAGEQETQYF
TRBD2	TRBV10-3	TRBJ2-1	once	TGTGCCATCAGTGAGTTCAGCGGGGGGGCAATCTACAATGAGCAGTTCTTC	CAISEFSGGAIYNEQFF
NA	TRBV13	TRBJ2-2	NA	TGTGCCAGCAGCCCAGGGGCTGGGGAGCTGTTTTTT	CASSPGAGELFF
NA	TRBV7-2	TRBJ1-6	NA	TGTGCCAGCAGCTGGGACGGCGATTCACCCCTCCACTTT	CASSWDGDSPLHF
NA	TRBV14	TRBJ2-7	NA	TGTGCCAGCAGTACGGCGGACTCCTACGAGCAGTACTTC	CASSTADSYEQYF
NA	TRBV6-5	TRBJ1-1	NA	TGTGCCAGCAGTTACGTAGGGGCTGAAGCTTTCTTT	CASSYVGAEAFF
TRBD1	TRBV15	TRBJ1-2	NA	TGTGCCACCAGCAGAGATATGACAGGGGGAGGCTACACCTTC	CATSRDMTGGGYTF
TRBD2	TRBV20-1	TRBJ2-3	many	TGCAGTGCTAGAAAGCAACTAGCGGGACGCACAGATACGCAGTATTTT	CSARKQLAGRTDTQYF
TRBD1	TRBV10-1	TRBJ2-7	few	TGCGCCAGCAGTGAGTCGGGACAGCTTTACGAGCAGTACTTC	CASSESGQLYEQYF
NA	TRBV11-1	TRBJ2-3	NA	TGTGCCAGCAGCTCCACCCGGCTGGAGGTACAGTATTTT	CASSSTRLEVQYF
NA	TRBV19	TRBJ2-7	few	TGTGCCAGTAGTCGACATTCGGGGGAAGAGCAGTACTTC	CASSRHSGEEQYF
TRBD1	TRBV20-1	TRBJ1-2	NA	TGCAGTGCTAGTAGGCAGGGGGGGTTCGCTAACTATGGCTACACCTTC	CSASRQGGFANYGYTF
NA	TRBV19	TRBJ2-7	NA	TGTGCCAGTAGGACCGGTTTAGAGCAGTACTTC	CASRTGLEQYF
TRBD1	TRBV9	TRBJ1-6	many	TGTGCCAGCAGTTCGACAGGGAGCTCCTATAATTCACCCCTCCACTTT	CASSSTGSSYNSPLHF
TRBD2	TRBV15	TRBJ2-1	NA	TGTGCCACCAGCAGCCGGACTAGCGGGGGGGCCCATGAGCAGTTCTTC	CATSSRTSGGAHEQFF
NA	TRBV7-9	TRBJ2-2	NA	TGTGCCAGCAGCCCTTTTGAGGGGCGCACCGGGGAGCTGTTTTTT	CASSPFEGRTGELFF
NA	TRBV29-1	TRBJ1-3	NA	TGCAGCGCCTTGGACGGAAACACCATATATTTT	CSALDGNTIYF
NA	TRBV2	TRBJ1-1	many	TGTGCCAGCAGGGCTGGAGAGGGCATGAACACTGAAGCTTTCTTT	CASRAGEGMNTEAFF
NA	TRBV3-1	TRBJ2-1	NA	TGTGCCAGCAGCCACAAGGAGGGGGGCTTTGACAATGAGCAGTTCTTC	CASSHKEGGFDNEQFF
NA	TRBV20-1	TRBJ1-6	NA	TGCAGTGCTAGAGACAGGGAGTGGATGGGTGATTCACCCCTCCACTTT	CSARDREWMGDSPLHF
NA	TRBV2	TRBJ2-7	NA	TGTGCCAGCAGTTCTCTAAGGGTACAGGGCGGCGAGCAGTACTTC	CASSSLRVQGGEQYF
NA	TRBV10-3	TRBJ2-7	NA	TGTGCCATCAGTGAGCCCTTCTACGAGCAGTACTTC	CAISEPFYEQYF
NA	TRBV12-3/TRBV12-4	TRBJ1-3	many	TGTGCCAGCAGTTTCTCCAGGAGTAACACCATATATTTT	CASSFSRSNTIYF
NA	TRBV12-3/TRBV12-4	TRBJ1-1	many	TGTGCCAGCAGAATACATGAGGGGACTGAAGCTTTCTTT	CASRIHEGTEAFF
TRBD2	TRBV2	TRBJ2-7	NA	TGTGCCAGCAGTATTTATACTAGCGGGGTGTCCTACGAGCAGTACTTC	CASSIYTSGVSYEQYF
NA	TRBV3-1	TRBJ2-1	many	TGTGCCAGCAGCCGAGGATATGAGCAGTTCTTC	CASSRGYEQFF
NA	TRBV28	TRBJ2-5	NA	TGTGCCATCAGTGAGATCGACAGGCATTTGGAGACCCAGTACTTC	CAISEIDRHLETQYF
NA	TRBV13	TRBJ1-3	many	TGTGCCAGCAGCTTATCTAGCCGAAACACCATATATTTT	CASSLSSRNTIYF
NA	TRBV19	TRBJ2-7	once	TGTGCCAGTAGTCAACAGGGGAGGGTTTACGAGCAGTACTTC	CASSQQGRVYEQYF
TRBD1	TRBV18	TRBJ2-7	NA	TGTGCCAGCTCATCGGACAGGGGGCAGCGGGAGCAGTACTTC	CASSSDRGQREQYF
NA	TRBV5-8	TRBJ2-3	many	TGTGCCAGCAGCGGGGAGCGCACAGATACGCAGTATTTT	CASSGERTDTQYF
NA	TRBV10-2	TRBJ2-1	NA	TGCGCCAGCAGCGACAGCGACAATGAGCAGTTCTTC	CASSDSDNEQFF
TRBD1	TRBV12-3/TRBV12-4	TRBJ1-2	many	TGTGCCAGCACCTCTTCCGGGACAGGGGGCGGCTATGCCTACACCTTC	CASTSSGTGGGYAYTF